This T cell receptor beta chain was observed in a study of blood T cells in healthy people across ages. This CDR3 contains 14 residues. CDR1 and CDR2 (germline): SGHTA, FQGNSA. Note on this clonotype: The junction and the germline gene differ at one end; a read error may be behind it.

A second about 6 to 11 cycle PCR used barcoded and J-beta primers. Every cDNA was tagged by a template-switch adaptor with 12 random nucleotides. TCRdb ran MiXCR on the 5' RACE reads and lists one entry per CDR3 protein. The sample shows fewer than 1 million distinct CDR3 sequences, under 45% of them seen only once. The specimen was blood. This chain uses TRBV7-2 with TRBJ2-7; no firm D call. This TCR came from a man aged 60 to 75 in good health. In DNA form, the CDR3 reads TGTGCCAGCAGCTTAGATCCGGGTACATACGCGCAGTACTTC. Translated, it gives CASSLDPGTYAQYF.